A selection of T cell receptor beta chains follows, all from one sample in a study of persistence of HIV-infected CD4 T cells. Antigens for these TCRs are unknown. Measured with immunoSEQ multiplex PCR; TCRdb has only the in-frame clones, and not every one. Altogether roughly 34,000 clones are present, 82% being singletons, with the ten largest covering under 6.5%. This material consisted of CD4+ T cells sorted from PBMCs after roughly 18-hour stimulation, taken from a patient who received antiretroviral therapy. The origin of the receptors is an adult woman with HIV who was CMV-seropositive. Both conserved end residues are part of each CDR3. Fields, in order: D gene, clone size, V gene, J gene, CDR3 protein, CDR3 DNA. D genes are given only for firm matches. Expanded clones are given a class, and other clones once, few, many or no size at all.

d_call: .; clone_size: once; v_call: TRBV18; j_call: TRBJ2-3; cdr3_aa: CASSPPAWEDTQYF; cdr3_nt: TGTGCCAGCTCACCACCAGCCTGGGAAGATACGCAGTATTTT
d_call: .; clone_size: .; v_call: TRBV2; j_call: TRBJ2-5; cdr3_aa: CASRDPGGQETQYF; cdr3_nt: TGTGCCAGCAGAGACCCGGGTGGCCAAGAGACCCAGTACTTC
d_call: .; clone_size: .; v_call: TRBV5-1; j_call: TRBJ1-3; cdr3_aa: CASSLRFTGSGNTIYF; cdr3_nt: TGCGCCAGCAGCTTACGATTTACAGGGTCTGGAAACACCATATATTTT
d_call: .; clone_size: few; v_call: TRBV12-3/TRBV12-4; j_call: TRBJ1-1; cdr3_aa: CASSRQVNTEAFF; cdr3_nt: TGTGCCAGCAGTCGACAGGTGAACACTGAAGCTTTCTTT
d_call: TRBD1; clone_size: .; v_call: TRBV6-5; j_call: TRBJ2-1; cdr3_aa: CASSYSAGGSDEQFF; cdr3_nt: TGTGCCAGCAGTTACTCGGCAGGGGGAAGCGATGAGCAGTTCTTC
d_call: .; clone_size: .; v_call: TRBV6-6; j_call: TRBJ1-2; cdr3_aa: CASRDRVYGYTF; cdr3_nt: TGTGCCAGCAGGGACCGCGTCTATGGCTACACCTTC
d_call: .; clone_size: .; v_call: TRBV7-9; j_call: TRBJ2-5; cdr3_aa: CASGVGSETQYF; cdr3_nt: TGTGCCAGCGGGGTTGGATCGGAGACCCAGTACTTC
d_call: .; clone_size: .; v_call: TRBV5-1; j_call: TRBJ1-1; cdr3_aa: CASSLEGPRTEAFF; cdr3_nt: TGCGCCAGCAGCTTGGAAGGGCCGAGGACTGAAGCTTTCTTT
d_call: .; clone_size: .; v_call: TRBV4-3; j_call: TRBJ2-2; cdr3_aa: CASSQAQFGGELFF; cdr3_nt: TGCGCCAGCAGCCAAGCACAGTTTGGCGGGGAGCTGTTTTTT
d_call: .; clone_size: .; v_call: TRBV18; j_call: TRBJ1-6; cdr3_aa: CASSPSGVGNSPLHF; cdr3_nt: TGTGCCAGCTCACCATCAGGGGTGGGGAATTCACCCCTCCACTTT
d_call: TRBD1; clone_size: few; v_call: TRBV19; j_call: TRBJ1-1; cdr3_aa: CASNTRDRNTEAFF; cdr3_nt: TGTGCCAGTAATACCCGGGACAGAAACACTGAAGCTTTCTTT